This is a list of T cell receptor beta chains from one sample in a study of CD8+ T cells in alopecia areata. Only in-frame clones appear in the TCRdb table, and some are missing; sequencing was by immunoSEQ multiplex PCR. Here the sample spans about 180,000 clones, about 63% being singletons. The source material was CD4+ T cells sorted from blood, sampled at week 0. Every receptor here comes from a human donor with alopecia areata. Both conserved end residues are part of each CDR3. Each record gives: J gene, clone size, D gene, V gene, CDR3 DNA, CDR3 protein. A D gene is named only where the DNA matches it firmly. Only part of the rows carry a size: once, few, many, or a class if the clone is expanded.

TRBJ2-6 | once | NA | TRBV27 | TGTGCCAGCAGCCCGATCGGGCTCTCTGGGGCCAACGTCCTGACTTTC | CASSPIGLSGANVLTF
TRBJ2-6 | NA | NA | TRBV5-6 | TGTGCCAGCAGCTTGGTCGGGAACTCTGGGGCCAACGTCCTGACTTTC | CASSLVGNSGANVLTF
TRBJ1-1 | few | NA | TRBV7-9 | TGTGCCAGCAGCTTAGGGTCTGGGGACACTGAAGCTTTCTTT | CASSLGSGDTEAFF
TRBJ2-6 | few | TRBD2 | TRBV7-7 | TGTGCCAGCAGCTTAGGGACTAGCGGGTCTGGGGCCAACGTCCTGACTTTC | CASSLGTSGSGANVLTF
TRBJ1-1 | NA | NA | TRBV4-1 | TGCGCCAGCAGCCCCCTCGAGAACACTGAAGCTTTCTTT | CASSPLENTEAFF
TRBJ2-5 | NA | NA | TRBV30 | TGTGCCTGGAGTGTACGAAGGTTACCCAGGGAAGAGACCCAGTACTTC | CAWSVRRLPREETQYF
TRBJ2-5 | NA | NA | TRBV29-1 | TGCAGCGCGGTTGGGCGGACGTGGGCGACCCAGTACTTC | CSAVGRTWATQYF
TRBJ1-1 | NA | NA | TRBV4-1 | TGCGCCAGCAGCCAAATTCCGGGGGCGGCGAACACTGAAGCTTTCTTT | CASSQIPGAANTEAFF
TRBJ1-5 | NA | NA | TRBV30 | TGTGCCTGGAGTTTTGGACTGTATAGCAATCAGCCCCAGCATTTT | CAWSFGLYSNQPQHF
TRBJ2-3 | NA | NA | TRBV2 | TGTGCCAGCAGAAGTACAGGCACAGATACGCAGTATTTT | CASRSTGTDTQYF
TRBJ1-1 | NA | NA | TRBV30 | TGTGCCTGGACAGGGCTAGGTCGGGCTGAAGCTTTCTTT | CAWTGLGRAEAFF
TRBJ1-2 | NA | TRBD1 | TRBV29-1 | TGCAGCGTTGAAGCAAAGGACAGGGAAAACTATGGCTACACCTTC | CSVEAKDRENYGYTF
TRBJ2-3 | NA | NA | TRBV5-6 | TGTGCCAGCAGCTTGAGGGATACGCAGTATTTT | CASSLRDTQYF
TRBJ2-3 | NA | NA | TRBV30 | TGTGGCACAGATACGCAGTATTTT | CGTDTQYF
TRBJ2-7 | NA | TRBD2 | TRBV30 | TGTGCCTGGAGTGTACGACTAGCGGGCCTTTACGAGCAGTACTTC | CAWSVRLAGLYEQYF
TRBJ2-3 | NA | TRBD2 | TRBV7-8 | TGTGCCAGCATCAGTACGCGGGGGGGTGCAGATACGCAGTATTTT | CASISTRGGADTQYF
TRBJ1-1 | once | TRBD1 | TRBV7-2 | TGTGCCAGCAGCACACAACCCGGGACAGGGGGAACTGAAGCTTTCTTT | CASSTQPGTGGTEAFF
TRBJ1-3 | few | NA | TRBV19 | TGTGCCAGTAGTTGGACACCATCAGGAGCCTCTGGAAACACCATATATTTT | CASSWTPSGASGNTIYF
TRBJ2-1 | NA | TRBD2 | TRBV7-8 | TGTGCCAGCAGCTCTCGATACCGCTCTAGACTAGCGGGGAACTACAATGAGCAGTTCTTC | CASSSRYRSRLAGNYNEQFF
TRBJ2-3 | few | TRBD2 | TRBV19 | TGTGCCAGTAGGACTAGCGGGACAGATACGCAGTATTTT | CASRTSGTDTQYF
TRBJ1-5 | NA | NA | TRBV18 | TGTGCCAGCTCACCATCCGGTCCAGGGAACAATCAGCCCCAGCATTTT | CASSPSGPGNNQPQHF
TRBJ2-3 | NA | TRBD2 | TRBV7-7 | TGTGCTAGCAGCCCGGGGGGGGGCCCAGATACGCAGTATTTT | CASSPGGGPDTQYF
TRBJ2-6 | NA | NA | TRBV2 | TGTGCCAGCGGCGGTACTGGGGCCAACGTCCTGACTTTC | CASGGTGANVLTF
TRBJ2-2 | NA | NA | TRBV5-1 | TGCGCCAGCGCCTCCGGGACGGTGAACACCGGGGAGCTGTTTTTT | CASASGTVNTGELFF
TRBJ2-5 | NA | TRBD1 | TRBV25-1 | TGTGCCAGCAGTGAGCCGACAGGGGGCCCCTTACAAGAGACCCAGTACTTC | CASSEPTGGPLQETQYF
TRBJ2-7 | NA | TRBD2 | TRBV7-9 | TGTGCCAGCAGCCCCGCGGGAGGGACTACCACTTACGAGCAGTACTTC | CASSPAGGTTTYEQYF
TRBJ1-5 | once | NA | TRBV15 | TGTGCCACCCGACTGCCGGATCAGCCCCAGCATTTT | CATRLPDQPQHF
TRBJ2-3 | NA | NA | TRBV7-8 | TGTGCCAGCAGCTTCAGGGGGGGAGATACGCAGTATTTT | CASSFRGGDTQYF
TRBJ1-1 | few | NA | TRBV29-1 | TGCAGCGTCGTCCTGTACAGGGTGAAGGACACTGAAGCTTTCTTT | CSVVLYRVKDTEAFF
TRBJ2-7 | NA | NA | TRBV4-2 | TGTGCCAGCAGCCAAGGGTTAGGCGGCGATTCCTACGAGCAGTACTTC | CASSQGLGGDSYEQYF
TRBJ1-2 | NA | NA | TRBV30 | TGTGCCTGGAGTGTACCATCTGCGCGGGTTTATGGCTACACCTTC | CAWSVPSARVYGYTF
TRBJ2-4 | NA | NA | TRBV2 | TGTGCCAGCAGTGAAAGGCCGAGAGACACTCGAAACATTCAGTACTTC | CASSERPRDTRNIQYF
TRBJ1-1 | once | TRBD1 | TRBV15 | TGTGCCACCAGCAGAGGAGGGACAGGGCGGATCGCTGAAGCTTTCTTT | CATSRGGTGRIAEAFF
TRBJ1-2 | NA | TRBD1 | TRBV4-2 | TGTGCCAGCAGCCAACCGGACAGGCCAAACGGCTACACCTTC | CASSQPDRPNGYTF
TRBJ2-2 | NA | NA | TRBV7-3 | TGTGCCAGCAGCCCCGGGGCACTAACCGGGGAGCTGTTTTTT | CASSPGALTGELFF
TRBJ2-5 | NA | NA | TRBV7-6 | TGTGCCAGCAGCCCTCTAATAGAGTACCAAGAGACCCAGTACTTC | CASSPLIEYQETQYF
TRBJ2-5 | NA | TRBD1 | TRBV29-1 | TGCAGCGTTGGGGACAGGCCAGAGACCCAGTACTTC | CSVGDRPETQYF
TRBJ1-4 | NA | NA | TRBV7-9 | TGTGCCAGCAGCTTAGTGGGTTTTGAAAAACTGTTTTTT | CASSLVGFEKLFF
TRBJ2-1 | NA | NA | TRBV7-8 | TGTGCCAGCAGCTTAGATTACCCGGGACCTAACAATGAGCAGTTCTTC | CASSLDYPGPNNEQFF
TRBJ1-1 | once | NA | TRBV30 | TGTGCCTGGAGTAGGGGGGGCCGACAGAACACTGAAGCTTTCTTT | CAWSRGGRQNTEAFF
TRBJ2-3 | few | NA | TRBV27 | TGTGCCAGCAAGAGCGCGAGTGCGCAGTATTTT | CASKSASAQYF
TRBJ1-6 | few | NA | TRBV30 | TGTGCCTGGAGTACGGGGCCTTCAAGCCCACCCCTCCACTTT | CAWSTGPSSPPLHF
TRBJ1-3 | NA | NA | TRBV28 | TGTGCCAGCAGTTTACCTTTCGGGACAACTGGAGCCACCATATATTTT | CASSLPFGTTGATIYF
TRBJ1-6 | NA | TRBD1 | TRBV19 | TGTGCCAGTAGCCCCCGGCAGGGGGCGAATTCACCCCTCCACTTT | CASSPRQGANSPLHF
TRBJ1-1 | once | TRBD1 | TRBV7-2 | TGTGCCAGCAGCAGGGACAGGAACACTGAAGCTTTCTTT | CASSRDRNTEAFF
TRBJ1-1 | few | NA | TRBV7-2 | TGTGCCAGCAGTACGCCGGGACAAAGAGCTTTCTTT | CASSTPGQRAFF
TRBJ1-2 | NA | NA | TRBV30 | TGTGCCTGGAGTGAGCGGACGGACTATGGCTACACCTTC | CAWSERTDYGYTF
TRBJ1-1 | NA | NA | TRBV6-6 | TGTGCCAGCAGTCCACAAACCAGGAACACTGAAGCTTTCTTT | CASSPQTRNTEAFF
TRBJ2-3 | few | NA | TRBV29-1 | TGCAGCGGACACTCCGGGCGCACAGATACGCAGTATTTT | CSGHSGRTDTQYF
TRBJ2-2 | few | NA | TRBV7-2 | TGTGCCAGCAGCCCCGGTCAGGGGGGTACCGGGGAGCTGTTTTTT | CASSPGQGGTGELFF
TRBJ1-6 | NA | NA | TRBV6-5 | TGTGCCAGCAACCCTTCACCCCTCCACTTT | CASNPSPLHF
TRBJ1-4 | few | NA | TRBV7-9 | TGTGCCAGCAGCTTAACAGCTAGGGAAAAACTGTTTTTT | CASSLTAREKLFF
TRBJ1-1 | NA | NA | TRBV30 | TGTGCCTGGAACCTCGGAGTGAACACTGAAGCTTTCTTT | CAWNLGVNTEAFF